Listed here are 26 T cell receptor beta chains from one sample, sequenced in a study of cytomegalovirus exposure and HLA in healthy donors (dated by TCRdb to the late 2010s). The library was produced with the immunoSEQ multiplex PCR assay. For the multiplex PCR, a mixture combining 60 forward primers for TCR Vbeta segments and 13 reverse primers for TCR Jbeta segments was used. Imported from immuneACCESS, the table was reduced by TCRdb to in-frame sequences with V and J called. These copies leave out some clones; in studies compared against another copy, an unresolved V gene accounts for under half, and the cause of the remainder is not known. Within this sample are about 190,000 clones, with roughly 81% of them counted one time only. The ten largest clones take up 3% to 4% of the sample. Sequenced input: PBMCs. These receptor sequences come from a woman in her twenties or thirties in good health and CMV-seropositive.

The CDR3 coding sequence is TGTGCCAGCACGGGACTAGCGGGAGGGCCCCACGAGCAGTACTTC. It encodes CASTGLAGGPHEQYF. The rearrangement links TRBV27 to TRBJ2-7; 16 bases fit TRBD2. Trimming cost V 7 bases and J 5 bases; bases outside gene matches: 5. From germline, CDR1 is MNHEY and CDR2 SMNVEV (reference sequence). CDR3 length: 15 residues.

The chain carries TRBV25-1 and TRBJ2-3; 13 bases map to TRBD2. The CDR3 loop spans 17 amino acids. The V gene end was trimmed by 1 base and the J gene end by 4 bases; junction bases not matched to a gene: 5. Germline V lookup: CDR1 MGHDK, CDR2 SYGVNS. CDR3 in amino acids: CASSELGTSGTPDTQYF. CDR3 DNA sequence: TGTGCCAGCAGTGAATTAGGGACTAGCGGGACCCCAGATACGCAGTATTTT.

This chain joins TRBV11-2 and TRBJ2-1; 12 bases are shared with TRBD2. Germline trimming cut 1 base from V and 9 bases from J; bases unmatched to any gene: 7. From germline, CDR1 is SGHAT and CDR2 FQNNGV. This CDR3 is built from 16 residues. Here the CDR3 DNA reads TGTGCCAGCAGCTTAGTTCGGACTAGCGGGAAAAGTGAGCAGTTCTTC. It encodes CASSLVRTSGKSEQFF. Filled out from reference TRBV11-2 and TRBJ2-1, the complete variable domain reads EAGVAQSPRYKIIEKRQSVAFWCNPISGHATLYWYQQILGQGPKLLIQFQNNGVVDDSQLPKDRFSAERLKGVDSTLKIQPAKLEDSAVYLCASSLVRTSGKSEQFFGPGTRLTVL.

This chain links TRBV28 with TRBJ2-1, with TRBD2 matching 13 bases. Germline CDR1 is MDHEN and CDR2 is SYDVKM. J lost 6 bases, V lost 5 bases, and 10 bases had no gene match. The CDR3 runs 17 residues. The CDR3 loop reads CASSLLQTSGRANEQFF. The CDR3 nucleotides are TGTGCCAGCAGTCTGCTCCAAACTAGCGGGAGGGCCAATGAGCAGTTCTTC.

J is TRBJ2-7 and V is TRBV2, with D possibly matching TRBD2 (5 bases). The length of the CDR3 is 16 residues. Germline V CDR1 and CDR2: SNHLY, FYNNEI. V dropped 2 bases and J dropped 0 bases, with 14 bases sitting between them. The CDR3 DNA reads as TGTGCCAGCAGTGAATCAGTAGGACTCGACTCCTACGAGCAGTACTTC. Its translation is CASSESVGLDSYEQYF. The full variable domain, with the rest looked up from reference TRBV2 and TRBJ2-7, is EPEVTQTPSHQVTQMGQEVILRCVPISNHLYFYWYRQILGQKVEFLVSFYNNEISEKSEIFDDQFSVERPDGSNFTLKIRSTKLEDSAMYFCASSESVGLDSYEQYFGPGTRLTVT.

V is TRBV6-1 and J is TRBJ1-2; 9 bases are a match to TRBD1. The J segment lost 8 bases and the V segment lost 5 bases, leaving 6 bases of the junction unmatched. CDR1 is MNHNS and CDR2 is SASEGT in the germline V gene. This CDR3 is built from 13 residues. Written as DNA, the CDR3 is TGTGCCAGCAGTTGGGGACAGGGAAGGGGCTACACCTTC. Its translation: CASSWGQGRGYTF.

The V and J genes are TRBV7-5 and TRBJ2-1; TRBD2 is the table's D call and was not checked against the DNA. TRBV7-5 is tagged as a pseudogene. This CDR3 has 14 residues. The CDR3 is CARSLAGGVYEQFF. CDR3 DNA sequence: TGTGCCAGAAGCTTAGCGGGAGGAGTATATGAGCAGTTCTTC.

The chain couples TRBV6-5 to TRBJ1-1, with D possibly being TRBD1 (6 bases). Deletions cut 5 bases from V and 6 bases from J, with 13 bases between. CDR3 length: 13 amino acids. Germline V gene lookup returns CDR1 MNHEY and CDR2 SVGAGI. The CDR3 DNA is TGTGCCAGCAGTCTGGACAGTTTTGCTGAAGCTTTCTTT. Its translation is CASSLDSFAEAFF.

V usage is TRBV18 and J usage is TRBJ2-3, with 12 bases identical to TRBD2. V trimming: 3 bases; J trimming: 2 bases; junction bases outside the gene matches: 6. Germline V gives CDR1 KGHSH, CDR2 LQKENI. The CDR3 consists of 17 residues. For the CDR3, the DNA is TGTGCCAGCTCACCCTTACGGACTAGCGGGACCACAGATACGCAGTATTTT. This codes for CASSPLRTSGTTDTQYF.

The sample holds one count of this clone. The CDR3 DNA is TGTGCCAGCAGTGACAGGGGACCTAGGGGCCCCCAGCATTTT. This codes for CASSDRGPRGPQHF. The chain carries TRBV6-1 and TRBJ1-5; D possibly corresponds to TRBD1 (6 bases). V was shortened by 3 bases and J by 10 bases, with 16 bases between the two germline ends. This CDR3 is built from 14 residues. Germline-derived CDR1 and CDR2 are MNHNS and SASEGT.

The rearrangement links TRBV28 to TRBJ1-2, with 9 bases identical to TRBD1. This CDR3 comprises 14 residues. Germline V gene sequence: CDR1 MDHEN, CDR2 SYDVKM. V dropped 4 bases and J dropped 8; count of bases not matched to a gene: 8. The CDR3 nucleotides are TGTGCCAGCAGTTCCCCCCGGACAGGGGCAGGCTACACCTTC. The encoded protein is CASSSPRTGAGYTF.

The chain joins TRBV9 to TRBJ2-1, with a possible D match to TRBD2 (6 bases). CDR3 size: 15 residues. Trimming pared 4 bases from V and 6 bases from J, leaving 17 bases between. Germline CDR1 is SGDLS and CDR2 is YYNGEE. The DNA for the CDR3 is TGTGCCAGCAGCCCGCGGGACTTTATTAGCAATGAGCAGTTCTTC. This translates into CASSPRDFISNEQFF.

The genes are TRBV5-4 and TRBJ2-1, with D possibly TRBD1 on 5 matching bases. V lost 2 bases, J lost 12 bases, and 15 bases lay in between. Germline-derived CDR1 and CDR2 are SGHNT and YYREEE (reference sequence). This CDR3 is built from 13 residues. CDR3 nucleotide sequence: TGTGCCAGCAGCTTACAACCAGGGAATTCGCAGTTCTTC. Amino acid sequence: CASSLQPGNSQFF.

This clone was detected a few times. V is TRBV5-5 and J is TRBJ2-7; D not resolved. CDR1 is SGHKS, CDR2 YYEKEE, per germline (reference sequence). V lost 4 bases, J lost 3 bases, and 8 bases lay in between. CDR3 length: 12 residues. The CDR3 bases are TGTGCCAGCAGCGTGAATAGCTACGAGCAGTACTTC. It encodes CASSVNSYEQYF.

This clone came up a few times. CDR3 in amino acids: CASSQDRAGPFNEQFF. DNA for the CDR3: TGCGCCAGCAGCCAAGATCGAGCAGGGCCTTTCAATGAGCAGTTCTTC. This sequence joins TRBV4-1 and TRBJ2-1; tentative D call: TRBD1 (5 bases). There are 16 residues in the CDR3. Trimming shortened V by 0 bases and J by 6 bases, and 15 bases separated the two germline ends. CDR1 MGHRA and CDR2 YSYEKL come from the germline V gene.

The chain couples TRBV10-2 to TRBJ1-2; tentative D call: TRBD1 (5 bases). There are 13 residues in the CDR3. The germline V and J ends were trimmed by 7 bases and 5 bases, with 14 bases remaining between them. CDR1 and CDR2 (germline): WSHSY, SAAADI. Here the CDR3 reads CASTAGRTYGYTF. CDR3 nucleotides: TGCGCCAGCACTGCAGGGAGGACATATGGCTACACCTTC.

The rearrangement links TRBV28 to TRBJ1-1; D is uncertain. This CDR3 region has 13 residues. The V gene's germline CDR1 is MDHEN and CDR2 SYDVKM. Trimming left V 9 bases short and J 8 bases short, with 19 bases between. In nucleotides, the CDR3 is TGTGCCAGTTACGAGGGCCTCGGGAGAGAAGCTTTCTTT. Translation gives CASYEGLGREAFF. The full variable domain, in which reference TRBV28 and TRBJ1-1 provide the parts outside the CDR3, is DVKVTQSSRYLVKRTGEKVFLECVQDMDHENMFWYRQDPGLGLRLIYFSYDVKMKEKGDIPEGYSVSREKKERFSLILESASTNQTSMYLCASYEGLGREAFFGQGTRLTVV.

This clone was detected only once. The chain links TRBV7-6 to TRBJ2-2; 8 bases line up with TRBD1. J gave up 5 bases and V 3 bases, and 2 bases lay outside the gene matches. The CDR3 extends over 14 amino acids. Germline values: CDR1 SGHVS, CDR2 FNYEAQ. Here the CDR3 reads CASSFNRGTGELFF. DNA for the CDR3: TGTGCCAGCAGCTTTAACAGGGGGACCGGGGAGCTGTTTTTT.

The V and J genes are TRBV27 and TRBJ2-2; a weak D match, TRBD2 (6 bases). The CDR3 totals 14 residues. The germline CDR1 and CDR2 sequences are MNHEY and SMNVEV (reference sequence). V was trimmed by 8 bases and J by 0 bases, leaving 10 bases between them. For the CDR3, the DNA is TGTGCCAGCTTGGACTACTCGAACACCGGGGAGCTGTTTTTT. Translated, it gives CASLDYSNTGELFF.

The chain couples TRBV2 to TRBJ1-6; 7 nucleotides match TRBD1. The germline V gene encodes CDR1 SNHLY and CDR2 FYNNEI. The length of the CDR3 is 15 residues. Trimming took 3 bases from V and 6 from J; bases not matched to a gene: 5. The DNA of the CDR3 is TGTGCCAGCAGTGAGCCACGACAGGGTAATTCACCCCTCCACTTT. This sequence encodes CASSEPRQGNSPLHF.

The J gene is TRBJ2-1, the V gene TRBV29-1, with 9 nucleotides matching TRBD1. Trimming at V came to 5 bases and at J to 0 bases, leaving 8 bases not matched to a gene. The germline gives CDR1 SQVTM, CDR2 ANQGSEA. CDR3 size: 16 residues. CDR3 coding DNA: TGCAGCGTTATAGGACAGGGGACCTCCTCCTACAATGAGCAGTTCTTC. It is translated as CSVIGQGTSSYNEQFF.

The J gene is TRBJ2-5, the V gene TRBV29-1; D might be TRBD1 (5 bases). Germline assignment: CDR1 SQVTM and CDR2 ANQGSEA. CDR3 length: 11 residues. V dropped 7 bases and J dropped 5 bases, with 11 bases sitting between them. The CDR3 nucleotides are TGCAGCGCCAGGGCTCGTGAGACCCAGTACTTC. It yields the protein CSARARETQYF.

The sample holds one count of this clone. The chain combines TRBV19 with TRBJ2-5, with 7 bases matching TRBD1. Germline trimming cut 3 bases from V and 4 bases from J; bases unmatched to any gene: 8. CDR1 is LNHDA and CDR2 is SQIVND in the germline V gene (reference sequence). The CDR3 loop spans 15 amino acids. CDR3 DNA sequence: TGTGCCAGTAGTATGGGGACAGTCAGCGTAGAGACCCAGTACTTC. Its translation is CASSMGTVSVETQYF.

The chain links TRBV5-5 to TRBJ2-2; D is perhaps TRBD2 (6 bases). The CDR3 extends over 15 amino acids. V was trimmed by 6 bases and J by 1 base, leaving 13 bases between them. CDR1 is SGHKS, CDR2 YYEKEE, per germline (reference sequence). The CDR3 region is CASTPVGGNTGELFF. The CDR3 nucleotides read TGTGCCAGCACCCCCGTGGGGGGGAACACCGGGGAGCTGTTTTTT.

The chain carries TRBV28 and TRBJ1-1, with TRBD1 matching 7 bases. The length of the CDR3 is 14 residues. The V gene's germline CDR1 is MDHEN and CDR2 SYDVKM. Unmatched junction bases numbered 8, after V lost 6 bases and J lost 4 bases. CDR3 nucleotide sequence: TGTGCCAGCAGGATAAACAGGGGTATCACTGAAGCTTTCTTT. Its translation: CASRINRGITEAFF.

There are a few counts of this clone. The chain uses TRBV4-2 and TRBJ2-2; possible D gene TRBD2, 6 bases. The length of the CDR3 is 15 residues. Trimming removed 0 bases from V and 4 bases from J, with 9 bases in between. CDR1 LGHNA and CDR2 YNFKEQ come from the germline V gene. CDR3 in amino acids: CASSQDLGGTGELFF. In DNA, the CDR3 is TGTGCCAGCAGCCAAGACCTGGGGGGCACCGGGGAGCTGTTTTTT.